The 8 T cell receptor beta chains below all came from one sample that was sequenced in a study of neurological immune-mediated disorders. MiXCR, applied by TCRdb to the 5' RACE reads, yields one record per CDR3 protein. The sample carries 60,000 to 85,000 distinct CDR3 sequences, roughly 5.6% recorded once. Material: PBMCs. The receptors were gathered from a man aged 18-30 years with multiple sclerosis.

This clonotype came up many times. The chain employs TRBV7-2 and TRBJ2-1; TRBD2 matches at 8 bases. This CDR3 spans 18 amino acids. V dropped 2 bases and J dropped 6; count of bases not matched to a gene: 15. Germline V lookup: CDR1 SGHTA, CDR2 FQGNSA. CDR3 residues: CASSLLWRSGRDLNEQFF. The CDR3 DNA reads as TGTGCCAGCAGCTTATTGTGGCGGAGCGGGAGAGACCTCAATGAGCAGTTCTTC.

At least ten counts were recorded for this clonotype. V and J are TRBV5-1 and TRBJ1-6; 11 bases align to TRBD1. From germline, CDR1 is SGHRS and CDR2 YFSETQ. This CDR3 comprises 15 residues. The J segment lost 10 bases and the V segment lost 0 bases, leaving 3 bases of the junction unmatched. The CDR3 sequence: CASSLEGQGGSPLHF. For the CDR3, the DNA is TGCGCCAGCAGCTTGGAGGGACAGGGGGGCTCACCCCTCCACTTT.

In its sample, this clonotype was seen many times. The rearrangement joins TRBV23-1 to TRBJ1-1; no firm D call. TRBV23-1 is an ORF; its function is uncertain. This CDR3 contains 13 residues. Trimming left V 11 bases short and J 7 bases short, with 20 bases between. The CDR3 DNA sequence: TGCGCCCCTATCCCTCTCCGCCCGATTGAAGCTTTCTTT. The encoded protein is CAPIPLRPIEAFF.

This clonotype was recorded many times. The chain joins TRBV20-1 to TRBJ2-7, with D possibly matching TRBD2 (5 bases). Germline V CDR1 and CDR2: DFQATT, SNEGSKA (reference sequence). The CDR3 is 17 residues long. This CDR3 is CILLSGLPWYCSYEQYF. The CDR3 bases are TGCATTTTGCTCTCTGGACTGCCATGGTACTGCTCCTACGAGCAGTACTTC.

A remark on this clonotype: A much larger clone differs by one base, so this may be a read error. For the CDR3, the DNA is TGTGCCAGCACGCGGGAATCCGGGGGAGAGCAGTACTTC. It specifies CASTRESGGEQYF. The chain couples TRBV7-8 to TRBJ2-7; weak D call: TRBD2 (6 bases). Germline CDR1 SGHVS, CDR2 FQNEAQ. V dropped 7 bases and J dropped 7 bases, with 17 bases sitting between them. The CDR3 consists of 13 residues.

The DNA for the CDR3 is TGTGCCAGCTCACCAATCAAGGGCGGCACTGAAGCTTTCTTT. It specifies CASSPIKGGTEAFF. This chain connects TRBV18 to TRBJ1-1; D unclear. Per germline, CDR1 KGHSH and CDR2 LQKENI. The V and J ends lost 2 bases and 4 bases respectively, with 11 bases between them. The CDR3 contains 14 residues.

This clonotype has a count of ten or more. A read error may account for a junction end that differs from germline. The chain is built from TRBV20-1 and TRBJ2-7; 9 bases are shared with TRBD2. The V gene's germline CDR1 is DFQATT and CDR2 SNEGSKA (reference sequence). There are 13 residues in the CDR3. CDR3 in amino acids: CSPRGTSGYEQYF. The CDR3, as DNA: TGCAGTCCTAGGGGAACTAGCGGGTACGAGCAGTACTTC.

This clonotype was recorded many times. The DNA of the CDR3 is TGCAGTGCTAGTGCTAGTGACAGGGGAAAGTACGAGCAGTACTTC. Its protein is CSASASDRGKYEQYF. V gene TRBV20-1 combines with J gene TRBJ2-7, with 8 bases lining up with TRBD1. CDR1 and CDR2 from the germline V gene are DFQATT and SNEGSKA (reference sequence). The CDR3 totals 15 residues. The V gene end was trimmed by 3 bases and the J gene end by 4 bases; junction bases not matched to a gene: 11.